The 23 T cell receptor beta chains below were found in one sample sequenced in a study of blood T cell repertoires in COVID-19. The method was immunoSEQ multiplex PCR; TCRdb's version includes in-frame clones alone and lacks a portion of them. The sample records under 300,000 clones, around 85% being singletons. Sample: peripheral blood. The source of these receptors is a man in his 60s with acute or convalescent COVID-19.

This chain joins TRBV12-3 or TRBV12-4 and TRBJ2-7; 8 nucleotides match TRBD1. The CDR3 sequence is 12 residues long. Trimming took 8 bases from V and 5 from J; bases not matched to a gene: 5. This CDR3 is CASGQGGNEQYF. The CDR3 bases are TGTGCCAGCGGACAGGGCGGGAACGAGCAGTACTTC.

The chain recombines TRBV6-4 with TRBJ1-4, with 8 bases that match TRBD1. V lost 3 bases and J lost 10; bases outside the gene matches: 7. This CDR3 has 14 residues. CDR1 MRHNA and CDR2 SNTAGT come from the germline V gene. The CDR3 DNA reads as TGTGCCAGCAGTGAGCCGGACAGGGTGAGAAAACTGTTTTTT. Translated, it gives CASSEPDRVRKLFF.

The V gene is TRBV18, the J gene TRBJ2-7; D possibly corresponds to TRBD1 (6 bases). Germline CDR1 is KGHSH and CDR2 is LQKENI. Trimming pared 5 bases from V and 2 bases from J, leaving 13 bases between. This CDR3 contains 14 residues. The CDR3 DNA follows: TGTGCCAGCTCAGAGGACAGATACACCTACGAGCAGTACTTC. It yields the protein CASSEDRYTYEQYF.

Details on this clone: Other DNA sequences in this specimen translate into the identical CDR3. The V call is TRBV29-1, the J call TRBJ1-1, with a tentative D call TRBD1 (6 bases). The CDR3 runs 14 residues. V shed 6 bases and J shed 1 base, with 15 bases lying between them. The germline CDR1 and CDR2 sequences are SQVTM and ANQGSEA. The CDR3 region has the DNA TGCAGCGTCGCCCTAGGACAGAAGAACACTGAAGCTTTCTTT. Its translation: CSVALGQKNTEAFF.

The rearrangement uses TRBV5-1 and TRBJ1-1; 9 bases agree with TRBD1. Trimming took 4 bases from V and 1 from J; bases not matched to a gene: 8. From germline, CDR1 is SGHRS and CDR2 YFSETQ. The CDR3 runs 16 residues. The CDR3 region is CASSTTGGLKNTEAFF. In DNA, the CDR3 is TGCGCCAGCAGCACTACAGGGGGCCTTAAGAACACTGAAGCTTTCTTT. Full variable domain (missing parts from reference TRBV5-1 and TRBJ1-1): KAGVTQTPRYLIKTRGQQVTLSCSPISGHRSVSWYQQTPGQGLQFLFEYFSETQRNKGNFPGRFSGRQFSNSRSEMNVSTLELGDSALYLCASSTTGGLKNTEAFFGQGTRLTVV.

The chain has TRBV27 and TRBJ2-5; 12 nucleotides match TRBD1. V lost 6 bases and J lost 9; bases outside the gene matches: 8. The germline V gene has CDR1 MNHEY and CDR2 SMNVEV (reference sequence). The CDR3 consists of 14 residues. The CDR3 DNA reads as TGTGCCAGCAGATCGGGACAGGGGGCCGCGGCCCAGTACTTC. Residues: CASRSGQGAAAQYF.

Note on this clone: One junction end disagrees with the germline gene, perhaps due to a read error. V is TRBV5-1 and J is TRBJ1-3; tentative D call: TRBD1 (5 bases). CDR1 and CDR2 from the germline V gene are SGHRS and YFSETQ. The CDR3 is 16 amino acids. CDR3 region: CASTLEGASSGNTIYF. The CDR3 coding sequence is TGCGCCAGCACCTTGGAAGGGGCTAGCTCTGGAAACACCATATATTTT.

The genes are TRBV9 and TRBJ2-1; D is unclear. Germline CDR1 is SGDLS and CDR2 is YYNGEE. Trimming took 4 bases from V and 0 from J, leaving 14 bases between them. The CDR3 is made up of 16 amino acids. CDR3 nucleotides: TGTGCCAGCAGCCCGCAGGTTAAGAGCTCCTACAATGAGCAGTTCTTC. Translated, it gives CASSPQVKSSYNEQFF.

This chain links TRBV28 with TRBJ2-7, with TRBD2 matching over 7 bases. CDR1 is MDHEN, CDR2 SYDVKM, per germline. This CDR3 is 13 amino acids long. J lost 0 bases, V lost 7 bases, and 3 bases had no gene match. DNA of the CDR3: TGTGCCAGCAAGCGGGGCAGCTCCTACGAGCAGTACTTC. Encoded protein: CASKRGSSYEQYF. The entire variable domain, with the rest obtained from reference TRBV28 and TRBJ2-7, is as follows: DVKVTQSSRYLVKRTGEKVFLECVQDMDHENMFWYRQDPGLGLRLIYFSYDVKMKEKGDIPEGYSVSREKKERFSLILESASTNQTSMYLCASKRGSSYEQYFGPGTRLTVT.

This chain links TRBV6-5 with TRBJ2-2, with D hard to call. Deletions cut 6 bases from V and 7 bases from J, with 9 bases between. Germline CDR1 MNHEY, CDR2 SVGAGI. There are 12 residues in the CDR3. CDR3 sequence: CASRGLIGELFF. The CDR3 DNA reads TGTGCCAGCAGGGGCCTTATCGGGGAGCTGTTTTTT.

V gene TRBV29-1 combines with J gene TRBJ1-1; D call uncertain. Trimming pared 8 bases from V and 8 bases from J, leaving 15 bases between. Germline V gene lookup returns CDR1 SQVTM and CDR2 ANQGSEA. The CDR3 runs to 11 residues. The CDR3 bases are TGCAGCTTTATTCGAGGGTTAGAAGCTTTCTTT. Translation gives CSFIRGLEAFF.

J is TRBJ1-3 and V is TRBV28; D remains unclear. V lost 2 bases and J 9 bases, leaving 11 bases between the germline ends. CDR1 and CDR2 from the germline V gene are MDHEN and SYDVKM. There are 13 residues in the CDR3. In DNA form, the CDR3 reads TGTGCCAGCAGTTTACGGGAGGGAGGCACCATATATTTT. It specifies CASSLREGGTIYF.

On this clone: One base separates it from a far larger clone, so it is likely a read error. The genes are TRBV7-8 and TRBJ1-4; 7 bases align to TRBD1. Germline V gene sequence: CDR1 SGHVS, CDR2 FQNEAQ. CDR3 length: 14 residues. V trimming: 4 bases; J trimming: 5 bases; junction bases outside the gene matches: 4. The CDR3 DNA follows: TGTGCCAGCAGCTCCCGGGACAGCAATGAAAAACTGTTTTTT. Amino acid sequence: CASSSRDSNEKLFF.

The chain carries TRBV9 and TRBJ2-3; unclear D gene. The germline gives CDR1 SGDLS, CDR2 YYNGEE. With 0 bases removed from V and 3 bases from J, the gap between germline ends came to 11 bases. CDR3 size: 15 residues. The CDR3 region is CASSVATRVTDTQYF. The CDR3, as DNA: TGTGCCAGCAGCGTAGCTACGAGAGTTACAGATACGCAGTATTTT.

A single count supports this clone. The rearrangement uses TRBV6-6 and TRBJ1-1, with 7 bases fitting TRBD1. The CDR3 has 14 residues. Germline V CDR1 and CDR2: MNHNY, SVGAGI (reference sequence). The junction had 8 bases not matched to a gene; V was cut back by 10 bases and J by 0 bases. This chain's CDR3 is CAITGQALNTEAFF. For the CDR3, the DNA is TGTGCCATCACAGGACAGGCTCTGAACACTGAAGCTTTCTTT.

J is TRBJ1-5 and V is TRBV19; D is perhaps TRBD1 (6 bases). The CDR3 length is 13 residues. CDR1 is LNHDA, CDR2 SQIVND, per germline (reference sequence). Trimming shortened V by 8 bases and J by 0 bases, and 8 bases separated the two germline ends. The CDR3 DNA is TGTGCCAGTGGGACACTTAGCAATCAGCCCCAGCATTTT. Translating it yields CASGTLSNQPQHF.

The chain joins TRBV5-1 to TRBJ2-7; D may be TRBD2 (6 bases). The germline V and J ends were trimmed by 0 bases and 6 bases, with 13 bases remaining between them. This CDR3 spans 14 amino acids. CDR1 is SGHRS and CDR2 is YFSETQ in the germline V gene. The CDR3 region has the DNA TGCGCCAGCAGCTTGGAAGGACCCGGGGGCGAGCAGTACTTC. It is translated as CASSLEGPGGEQYF.

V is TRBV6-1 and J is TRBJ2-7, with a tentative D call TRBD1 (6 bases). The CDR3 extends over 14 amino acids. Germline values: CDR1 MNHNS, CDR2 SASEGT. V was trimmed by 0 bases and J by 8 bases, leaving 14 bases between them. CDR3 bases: TGTGCCAGCAGTGAAGCTCCAGGGGATTGGAAGCAGTACTTC. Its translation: CASSEAPGDWKQYF.

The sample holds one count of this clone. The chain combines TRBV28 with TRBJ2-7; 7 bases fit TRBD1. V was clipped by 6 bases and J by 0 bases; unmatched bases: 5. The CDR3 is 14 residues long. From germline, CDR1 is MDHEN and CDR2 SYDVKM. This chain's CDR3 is CASSPGQSSYEQYF. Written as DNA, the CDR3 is TGTGCCAGCAGCCCGGGACAGAGCTCCTACGAGCAGTACTTC.

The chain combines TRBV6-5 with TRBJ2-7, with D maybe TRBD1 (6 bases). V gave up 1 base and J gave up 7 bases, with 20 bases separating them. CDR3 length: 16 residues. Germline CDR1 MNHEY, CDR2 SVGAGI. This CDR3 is CASSYWPRGETGEQYF. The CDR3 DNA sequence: TGTGCCAGCAGTTACTGGCCCAGGGGAGAGACGGGAGAGCAGTACTTC.

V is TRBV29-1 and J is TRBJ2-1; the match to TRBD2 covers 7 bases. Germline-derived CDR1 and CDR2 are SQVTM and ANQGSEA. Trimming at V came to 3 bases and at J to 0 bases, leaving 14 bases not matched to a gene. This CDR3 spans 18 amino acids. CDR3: CSVDIAGGTLSSYNEQFF. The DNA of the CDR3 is TGCAGCGTTGACATAGCGGGCGGGACCCTAAGCTCCTACAATGAGCAGTTCTTC.

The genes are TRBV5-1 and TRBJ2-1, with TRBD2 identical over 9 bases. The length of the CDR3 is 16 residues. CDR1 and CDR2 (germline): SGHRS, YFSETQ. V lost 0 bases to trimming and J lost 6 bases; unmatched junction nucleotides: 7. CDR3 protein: CASSLAGGLALNEQFF. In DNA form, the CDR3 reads TGCGCCAGCAGCTTGGCCGGAGGACTAGCGCTCAATGAGCAGTTCTTC. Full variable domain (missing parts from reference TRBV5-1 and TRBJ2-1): KAGVTQTPRYLIKTRGQQVTLSCSPISGHRSVSWYQQTPGQGLQFLFEYFSETQRNKGNFPGRFSGRQFSNSRSEMNVSTLELGDSALYLCASSLAGGLALNEQFFGPGTRLTVL.

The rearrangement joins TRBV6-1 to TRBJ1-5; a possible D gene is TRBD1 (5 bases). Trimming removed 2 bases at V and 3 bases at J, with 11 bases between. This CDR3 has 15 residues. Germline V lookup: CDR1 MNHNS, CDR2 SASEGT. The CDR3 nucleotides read TGTGCCAGCAGTGAATCATGGGGCTTCAATCAGCCCCAGCATTTT. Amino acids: CASSESWGFNQPQHF.